Presented here are 25 T cell receptor beta chains from one specimen sequenced in a study of long-term antiretroviral therapy in people with HIV. Runs used v3.0 of the immunoSEQ assay and were done at survey level. Method: immunoSEQ multiplex PCR; TCRdb's copy keeps in-frame clones and lacks some. The data contain approximately 34,000 clones, around 83% of them singletons. Here the sequenced sample was unsorted PBMCs, taken 1 year after starting antiretroviral therapy. These receptors came from a man between 18 and 29 years old with HIV.

The sample holds one count of this clone. J is TRBJ1-1 and V is TRBV7-9; D is perhaps TRBD1 (6 bases). CDR3 length: 14 amino acids. Trimming pared 5 bases from V and 3 bases from J, leaving 13 bases between. Germline V CDR1 and CDR2: SEHNR, FQNEAQ (reference sequence). The DNA of the CDR3 is TGTGCCAGCAGCGTGGACAGAGCTTACACTGAAGCTTTCTTT. Translated: CASSVDRAYTEAFF.

The genes are TRBV7-9 and TRBJ2-7, with 13 bases aligning to TRBD2. The germline V gene has CDR1 SEHNR and CDR2 FQNEAQ (reference sequence). The CDR3 covers 16 residues. The V gene end was trimmed by 3 bases and the J gene end by 0 bases; junction bases not matched to a gene: 2. CDR3 sequence reads: CASSLGLAGSSYEQYF. CDR3 nucleotide sequence: TGTGCCAGCAGCTTGGGACTAGCGGGGAGCTCCTACGAGCAGTACTTC. Full variable domain (remainder filled in from reference TRBV7-9 and TRBJ2-7): DTGVSQNPRHKITKRGQNVTFRCDPISEHNRLYWYRQTLGQGPEFLTYFQNEAQLEKSRLLSDRFSAERPKGSFSTLEIQRTEQGDSAMYLCASSLGLAGSSYEQYFGPGTRLTVT.

The J gene is TRBJ2-7, the V gene TRBV7-9, with 8 bases that match TRBD1. CDR3 length: 16 residues. Trimming removed 1 base from V and 1 base from J; junction bases left unmatched: 6. Germline assignment: CDR1 SEHNR and CDR2 FQNEAQ (reference sequence). The chain's CDR3 is CASSLVGTGHSYEQYF. In DNA, the CDR3 is TGTGCCAGCAGCTTAGTCGGGACAGGACATTCCTACGAGCAGTACTTC.

The chain links TRBV6-5 to TRBJ2-5; no clear D. Judging by the DNA end, TRBJ2-7 fits better; the J call may be wrong. CDR1 and CDR2 from the germline V gene are MNHEY and SVGAGI. CDR3 size: 13 residues. The CDR3 DNA reads TGTGCCAGCAGTTACCGTCTATATTACGAGCAGTACTTC. This gives the protein CASSYRLYYEQYF.

This chain joins TRBV5-4 and TRBJ2-7; 11 positions agree with TRBD1. The CDR3 contains 15 residues. Looked up from germline, CDR1 is SGHNT and CDR2 is YYREEE (reference sequence). V dropped 4 bases and J dropped 2; count of bases not matched to a gene: 5. This CDR3 reads CASSPGTGGTYEQYF. The CDR3, as DNA: TGTGCCAGCAGCCCAGGGACAGGGGGAACCTACGAGCAGTACTTC.

The chain employs TRBV4-1 and TRBJ2-1; D is ambiguous. The CDR3 totals 16 residues. Germline CDR1 is MGHRA and CDR2 is YSYEKL. Trimming stripped 0 bases from V and 8 bases from J, with 17 bases between. CDR3 nucleotides: TGCGCCAGCAGCCAAGATCCGAGACACTTCTTGGATGAGCAGTTCTTC. It is translated as CASSQDPRHFLDEQFF.

This clone was counted a few times. The rearrangement links TRBV6-5 to TRBJ2-1, with 8 bases lining up with TRBD2. CDR1 and CDR2 (germline): MNHEY, SVGAGI. The CDR3 contains 15 residues. V was clipped by 6 bases and J by 0 bases; unmatched bases: 4. The CDR3 bases are TGTGCCAGCAGGGCCGGGACTAGCTCCTACAATGAGCAGTTCTTC. Amino acids: CASRAGTSSYNEQFF.

In DNA, the CDR3 is TGTGCCAGCAGTTTAAGCGGGAGGGCCCACAATGAGCAGTTCTTC. Residues: CASSLSGRAHNEQFF. The chain has TRBV27 and TRBJ2-1; 10 bases line up with TRBD2. The CDR3 is 15 amino acids. Germline-derived CDR1 and CDR2 are MNHEY and SMNVEV (reference sequence). V was clipped by 2 bases and J by 5 bases; unmatched bases: 3.

This chain links TRBV27 with TRBJ2-1; D gene uncertain. The V end was cut by 2 bases, the J end by 8 bases, with 13 bases between. The CDR3 runs to 14 residues. The germline V gene encodes CDR1 MNHEY and CDR2 SMNVEV (reference sequence). CDR3 DNA: TGTGCCAGCAGTTTAGGCCGCTTCAACGATGAGCAGTTCTTC. Amino acid sequence: CASSLGRFNDEQFF.

The V gene is TRBV14, the J gene TRBJ2-6; TRBD2 agrees at 7 bases. Germline V gene lookup returns CDR1 SGHDN and CDR2 FVKESK. CDR3 size: 18 residues. Trimming took 1 base from V and 0 from J; bases not matched to a gene: 6. The CDR3 here is CASSQGGGISSGANVLTF. The CDR3 nucleotides read TGTGCCAGCAGCCAAGGGGGAGGGATCTCCTCTGGGGCCAACGTCCTGACTTTC. The complete variable domain, with remaining parts taken from reference TRBV14 and TRBJ2-6, reads EAGVTQFPSHSVIEKGQTVTLRCDPISGHDNLYWYRRVMGKEIKFLLHFVKESKQDESGMPNNRFLAERTGGTYSTLKVQPAELEDSGVYFCASSQGGGISSGANVLTFGAGSRLTVL.

The chain is built from TRBV14 and TRBJ1-1; 10 nucleotides align to TRBD1. Germline CDR1 and CDR2: SGHDN and FVKESK. V shed 4 bases and J 1 base; nucleotides not matched to a gene: 12. This CDR3 spans 18 amino acids. This chain's CDR3 is CASSPRTGGVIRNTEAFF. CDR3 in DNA: TGTGCCAGCAGCCCTAGGACAGGGGGAGTAATTAGGAACACTGAAGCTTTCTTT. The entire variable domain, with the rest obtained from reference TRBV14 and TRBJ1-1, is as follows: EAGVTQFPSHSVIEKGQTVTLRCDPISGHDNLYWYRRVMGKEIKFLLHFVKESKQDESGMPNNRFLAERTGGTYSTLKVQPAELEDSGVYFCASSPRTGGVIRNTEAFFGQGTRLTVV.

Only a few counts were recorded for this clone. The chain employs TRBV5-5 and TRBJ1-2; no clear D gene. V was pared by 1 base and J by 2 bases, with 3 bases between. Germline CDR1 is SGHKS and CDR2 is YYEKEE (reference sequence). There are 12 residues in the CDR3. In DNA form, the CDR3 reads TGTGCCAGCAGCTTGCAAAACTATGGCTACACCTTC. It translates to CASSLQNYGYTF.

The rearrangement uses TRBV18 and TRBJ2-7; 7 bases are a match to TRBD1. Germline V gives CDR1 KGHSH, CDR2 LQKENI. V lost 3 bases and J lost 5; bases outside the gene matches: 7. The CDR3 length is 14 residues. CDR3 DNA: TGTGCCAGCTCACCTCCCGGGACAGCAGACGAGCAGTACTTC. As protein: CASSPPGTADEQYF.

The chain recombines TRBV14 with TRBJ2-1; perhaps TRBD2 as D (5 bases). This CDR3 has 15 amino acids. V dropped 2 bases and J dropped 0 bases, with 8 bases sitting between them. The germline gives CDR1 SGHDN, CDR2 FVKESK. The CDR3 reads CASSQFSGSYNEQFF. The CDR3 region has the DNA TGTGCCAGCAGCCAATTCAGCGGCTCCTACAATGAGCAGTTCTTC.

The chain joins TRBV13 to TRBJ1-1; TRBD1 is a possible D gene (5 bases). The CDR3 covers 15 residues. V lost 3 bases to trimming and J lost 7 bases, with 18 bases between them. Germline loops: CDR1 PRHDT, CDR2 FYEKMQ (reference sequence). The CDR3 DNA sequence: TGTGCCAGCAGCTTTACTGAGGGGAAAGAGGGTGAAGCTTTCTTT. This encodes CASSFTEGKEGEAFF.

This chain links TRBV7-9 with TRBJ1-1; D is undetermined. V was cut by 5 bases and J by 5 bases, with 18 bases left in between. The CDR3 length is 15 residues. CDR1 and CDR2 from the germline V gene are SEHNR and FQNEAQ (reference sequence). This CDR3 reads CASSPGWPSGTEAFF. Here the CDR3 DNA reads TGTGCCAGCAGCCCCGGCTGGCCTAGTGGTACTGAAGCTTTCTTT.

V is TRBV4-3 and J is TRBJ2-7; D is undetermined. The CDR3 has 13 amino acids. V was shortened by 3 bases and J by 5 bases, with 11 bases between the two germline ends. Per germline, CDR1 LGHNA and CDR2 YSLEER. CDR3 loop: CASSQMTGNEQYF. The CDR3 DNA sequence: TGCGCCAGCAGCCAGATGACTGGGAACGAGCAGTACTTC.

V usage is TRBV18 and J usage is TRBJ1-5; D remains ambiguous. Germline V gives CDR1 KGHSH, CDR2 LQKENI. The CDR3 sequence is 13 residues long. Between the trimmed V and J ends, which lost 6 bases and 3 bases, there was a span of 9 bases. CDR3 sequence: CASSEYPNQPQHF. The CDR3 DNA sequence: TGTGCCAGCTCTGAATATCCCAATCAGCCCCAGCATTTT.

This clone was seen only a few times. V and J are TRBV4-3 and TRBJ1-4; D is undetermined. The length of the CDR3 is 14 residues. CDR1 and CDR2 from the germline V gene are LGHNA and YSLEER. V dropped 1 base and J dropped 7 bases, with 10 bases sitting between them. The CDR3 spells CASSQASIGEKLFF. CDR3 nucleotide sequence: TGCGCCAGCAGCCAAGCCTCTATCGGTGAAAAACTGTTTTTT.

The J gene is TRBJ1-5, the V gene TRBV28; D ambiguous. Germline-derived CDR1 and CDR2 are MDHEN and SYDVKM. The CDR3 runs 15 residues. V lost 5 bases to trimming and J lost 6 bases, with 17 bases between them. The CDR3 nucleotides are TGTGCCAGCAGTCCCGGTCCGGTTTCCCGTCAGCCCCAGCATTTT. Its translation: CASSPGPVSRQPQHF.

Only a few counts were recorded for this clone. In nucleotides, the CDR3 is TGTGCCAGCAGCCCGGGGGACAGCTCCTACAATGAGCAGTTCTTC. Translated, it gives CASSPGDSSYNEQFF. The chain links TRBV7-6 to TRBJ2-1; D is possibly TRBD1 (7 bases). The length of the CDR3 is 15 residues. V lost 5 bases and J 0 bases, leaving 11 bases between the germline ends. Per germline, CDR1 SGHVS and CDR2 FNYEAQ.

The rearrangement uses TRBV4-1 and TRBJ2-1; 8 nucleotides agree with TRBD2. The CDR3 totals 17 residues. Looked up from germline, CDR1 is MGHRA and CDR2 is YSYEKL. J was trimmed by 1 base and V by 1 base; bases with no gene match: 6. The CDR3 DNA reads TGCGCCAGCAGCCAAGGACGGGCTAGCGGGTCCTACAATGAGCAGTTCTTC. This sequence encodes CASSQGRASGSYNEQFF.

The rearrangement links TRBV4-1 to TRBJ2-5, with a tentative D call TRBD2 (6 bases). CDR1 is MGHRA, CDR2 YSYEKL, per germline. V lost 3 bases and J lost 4, with 15 bases in between. The CDR3 length is 15 residues. In nucleotides, the CDR3 is TGCGCCAGCAGCCAGAGGAACGGGGGTGGAGAGACCCAGTACTTC. Protein: CASSQRNGGGETQYF.

V and J are TRBV28 and TRBJ1-4, with 9 bases identical to TRBD1. The CDR3 loop spans 17 amino acids. Germline V lookup: CDR1 MDHEN, CDR2 SYDVKM. Unmatched junction bases numbered 6, after V lost 1 base and J lost 3 bases. The CDR3 here is CASSLFQQGAANEKLFF. Written as DNA, the CDR3 is TGTGCCAGCAGTTTATTTCAACAGGGGGCGGCTAATGAAAAACTGTTTTTT.

This chain links TRBV15 with TRBJ2-3; the match to TRBD1 covers 7 bases. The CDR3 consists of 16 residues. Germline V CDR1 and CDR2: LNHNV, YYDKDF (reference sequence). J was trimmed by 4 bases and V by 0 bases; bases with no gene match: 7. CDR3 sequence: CATSREQTGDPDTQYF. CDR3 sequence (DNA): TGTGCCACCAGCAGAGAACAAACAGGGGACCCAGATACGCAGTATTTT.